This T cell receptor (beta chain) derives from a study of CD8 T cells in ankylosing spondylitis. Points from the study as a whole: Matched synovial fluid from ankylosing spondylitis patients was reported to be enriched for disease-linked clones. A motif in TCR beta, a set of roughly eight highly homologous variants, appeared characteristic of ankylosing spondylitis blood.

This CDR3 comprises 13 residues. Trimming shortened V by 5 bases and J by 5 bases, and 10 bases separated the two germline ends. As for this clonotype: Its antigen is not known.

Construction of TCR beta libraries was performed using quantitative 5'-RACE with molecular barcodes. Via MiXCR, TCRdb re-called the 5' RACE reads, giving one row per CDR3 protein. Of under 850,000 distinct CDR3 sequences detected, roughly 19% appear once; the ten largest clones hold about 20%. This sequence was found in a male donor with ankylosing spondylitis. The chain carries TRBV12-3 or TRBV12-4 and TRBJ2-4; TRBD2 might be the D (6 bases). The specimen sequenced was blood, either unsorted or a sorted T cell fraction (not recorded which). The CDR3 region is CASSPGGQNIQYF. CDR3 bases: TGTGCCAGCAGTCCCGGGGGACAAAACATTCAGTACTTC.